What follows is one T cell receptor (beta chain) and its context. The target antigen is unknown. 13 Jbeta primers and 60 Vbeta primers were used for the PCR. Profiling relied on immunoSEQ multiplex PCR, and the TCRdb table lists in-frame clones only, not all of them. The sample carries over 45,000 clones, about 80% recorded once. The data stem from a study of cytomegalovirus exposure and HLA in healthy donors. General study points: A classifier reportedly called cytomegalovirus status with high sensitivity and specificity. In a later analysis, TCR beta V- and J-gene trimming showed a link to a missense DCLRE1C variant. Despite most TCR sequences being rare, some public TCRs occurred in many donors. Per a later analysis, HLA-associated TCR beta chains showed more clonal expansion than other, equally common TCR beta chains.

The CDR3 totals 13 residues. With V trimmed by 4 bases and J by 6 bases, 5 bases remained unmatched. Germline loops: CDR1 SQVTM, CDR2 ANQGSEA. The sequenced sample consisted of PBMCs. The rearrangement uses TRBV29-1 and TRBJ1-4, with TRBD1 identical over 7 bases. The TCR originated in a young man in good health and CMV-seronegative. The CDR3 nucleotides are TGCAGCGTTGGCGACAGGGCATATGAAAAACTGTTTTTT. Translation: CSVGDRAYEKLFF.